These 2 T cell receptor beta chains were all obtained from the same sample, sequenced in a study of shared clonotypes between healthy human individuals (dated by TCRdb to between 2020 and 2021). The library was produced with the immunoSEQ multiplex PCR assay. Entries here come from immuneACCESS through TCRdb and include only in-frame sequences with V and J called. Some clones fail to appear in such tables; in the studies checked, an unresolved V gene covers under half of the shortfall, and the cause of the remainder is unknown. The sample table holds around 500,000 clones, of which about 85% were seen once. The ten largest clones capture roughly 13% of the sample. Sequenced material: PBMCs. These receptors were taken from a woman in her thirties or forties in good health. Some clones in this sample may be carry-over from other donors' samples.

This clone was found once. The chain uses TRBV13 and TRBJ2-2; no definite D call. Germline V lookup: CDR1 PRHDT, CDR2 FYEKMQ (reference sequence). The CDR3 has 14 residues. V dropped 0 bases and J dropped 1 base, with 3 bases sitting between them. Here the CDR3 reads CASSLGGNTGELFF. The CDR3 DNA sequence: TGTGCCAGCAGCTTAGGTGGGAACACCGGGGAGCTGTTTTTT.

A note on this clone: A far larger clone is off by one base, so a read error is likely. The J gene is TRBJ2-7, the V gene TRBV25-1; perhaps TRBD2 as D (5 bases). Per the germline V gene, CDR1 is MGHDK and CDR2 is SYGVNS. V gave up 8 bases and J gave up 1 base, with 15 bases separating them. The CDR3 is 14 amino acids. The CDR3 region has the DNA TGTGCCAGCGGCGGACGGGGTCGATCCTACGAGCAGTACTTC. It encodes CASGGRGRSYEQYF.